This TCR beta chain comes out of a study of OX40 agonist ivuxolimab in advanced cancers. Regarding the complete study: The costimulatory receptor OX40 (CD134) was targeted by ivuxolimab, a fully human IgG2 agonistic monoclonal antibody. A male proportion of around 83% and a mean age of 60 years, ranging from 23 to 79, were recorded for the dose-escalation cohort. Among the approximately 50 dose-escalation patients, approximately 20 had hepatocellular carcinoma, roughly 15 melanoma, 9 renal cell carcinoma and 9 head and neck cancer. Patients were allowed to have had prior anti-PD-1, anti-PD-L1 or anti-CTLA-4 therapy, and approximately 40% of the dose-escalation patients had previously received checkpoint inhibitors. Peripheral TCRbeta sequencing was intended to test whether TCR sequence diversity was altered and clonal T-cell expansion was caused by ivuxolimab. The paper covers the monotherapy dose-escalation part of the phase I ivuxolimab trial, which included N = 52 patients. Intravenous ivuxolimab was administered to patients every 2 weeks at six dose levels: 0.01, 0.1, 0.3, 1.5, 3 and 10 mg/kg. Partial responses occurred in three dose-escalation patients: two with cutaneous melanoma and one with hepatocellular carcinoma. What the study reported, not specific to this receptor: After ivuxolimab, expanded clones were on average more numerous among CD8+ T cells than among CD4+ T cells. Partial responders in the 0.1-3.0 mg/kg groups had among the lowest normalized peripheral clonal expansion, especially among CD8+ T cells. At doses of 0.1 to 3.0 mg/kg, clonal expansion of both CD4+ and CD8+ T cells in blood was seen between baseline and week 6. Low levels of normalized T-cell clonal expansion were also shown by some nonresponding patients. Which antigens the clonally expanded peripheral T cells were specific for was not determined.

The trial excluded patients who had a history of autoimmune disease or were on systemic immunosuppression. Peripheral blood for TCR sequencing was drawn from every dose cohort at baseline, at cycle 4 day 1 and at cycle 7 day 1. Samples came from an open-label, multicenter, first-in-human phase I dose-escalation trial of ivuxolimab. Adults with locally advanced or metastatic head and neck squamous cell, hepatocellular, melanoma or renal cell carcinoma were enrolled in the trial. Before TCR sequencing, CD4+ and CD8+ T cells were separately sorted from peripheral blood. Comments on this clone: Its specific antigen is unknown. No much larger clone is present one base from it, and per-base qualities are unavailable.

For sequencing of the TCRbeta CDR3 region, genomic DNA was extracted from the sorted cells. The immunoSEQ Assay was used for sequencing of TCRbeta CDR3 regions. Imported from immuneACCESS, the table was reduced by TCRdb to in-frame sequences with V and J called. These copies leave out some clones; in studies compared against another copy, an unresolved V gene accounts for under half, and the cause of the remainder is not known. The sample table contains more than 45,000 clones; only one count was recorded for 82% of them. More than 3.5% of the sample is taken by the ten largest. Counted from cysteine to phenylalanine, this CDR3 has 11 amino acids. Only the CDR3 DNA stays, 33 bases, in frame from base 1. CDR1 and CDR2, per the germline V gene (reference sequence), are DFQATT and SNEGSKA. V gives up 3 bases and J gives up 5 bases, and the segment between their germline ends measures 7 bases.

Sequencing used CD4+ or CD8+ T cells sorted from blood, obtained in a trial of the OX40 agonist ivuxolimab. The source is an adult with an advanced solid tumor such as melanoma, head and neck, liver or kidney cancer. The V gene is TRBV20-1 and the J gene is TRBJ2-5; the D gene is possibly TRBD2, with 5 bases matching. The CDR3 region reads CSASGIETQYF. Here is the DNA: TGCAGTGCTAGCGGGATTGAGACCCAGTACTTC.